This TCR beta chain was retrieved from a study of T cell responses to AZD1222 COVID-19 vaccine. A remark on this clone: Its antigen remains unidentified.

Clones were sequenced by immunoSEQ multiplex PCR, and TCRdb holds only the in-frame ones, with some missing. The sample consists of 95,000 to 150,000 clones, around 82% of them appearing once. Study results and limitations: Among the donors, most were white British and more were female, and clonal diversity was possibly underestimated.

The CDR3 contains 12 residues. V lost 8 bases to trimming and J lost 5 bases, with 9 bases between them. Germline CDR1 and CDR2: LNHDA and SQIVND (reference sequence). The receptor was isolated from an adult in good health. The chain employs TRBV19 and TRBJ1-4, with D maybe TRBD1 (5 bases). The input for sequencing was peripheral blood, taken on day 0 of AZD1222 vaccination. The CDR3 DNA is TGTGCCAGTGGGGGACGGAATGAAAAACTGTTTTTT. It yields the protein CASGGRNEKLFF.